A single sample is the source of the 32 T cell receptor beta chains below, sequenced in a study of T cell responses to AZD1222 COVID-19 vaccine. Produced via immunoSEQ multiplex PCR; TCRdb's table is partial and in-frame only. The data hold approximately 190,000 clones, with roughly 92% observed a single time. Sequenced here: peripheral blood, sampled 28 days after the second AZD1222 dose. Receptors originate from an adult who received the AZD1222 COVID-19 vaccine.

The chain links TRBV7-3 to TRBJ2-5, with D perhaps matching TRBD1 or TRBD2 (5 bases each). The CDR3 runs to 13 residues. V lost 5 bases to trimming and J lost 0 bases, with 7 bases between them. Germline V gene sequence: CDR1 SGHTA, CDR2 FQGTGA. CDR3 in DNA: TGTGCCAGCAGCCAGGGACACCAAGAGACCCAGTACTTC. Its protein product is CASSQGHQETQYF.

A note on this clone: Other DNA sequences in the same sample also yield this CDR3. CDR3 sequence reads: CASSRQGAAGNTIYF. The CDR3, as DNA: TGTGCCAGCAGCAGACAGGGGGCAGCCGGAAACACCATATATTTT. The J gene is TRBJ1-3, the V gene TRBV7-9, with 10 bases lining up with TRBD1. V shed 5 bases and J 4 bases; nucleotides not matched to a gene: 5. The CDR3 extends over 15 amino acids. The V gene's germline CDR1 is SEHNR and CDR2 FQNEAQ (reference sequence). Together with reference TRBV7-9 and TRBJ1-3, the CDR3 gives the full variable domain: DTGVSQNPRHKITKRGQNVTFRCDPISEHNRLYWYRQTLGQGPEFLTYFQNEAQLEKSRLLSDRFSAERPKGSFSTLEIQRTEQGDSAMYLCASSRQGAAGNTIYFGEGSWLTVV.

This clone is categorized as medium-sized. For the CDR3, the DNA is TGCGCCAGCAGTGACACAGGGGGCTCAGGGGAGCCCCAGCATTTT. Its translation: CASSDTGGSGEPQHF. V usage is TRBV4-3 and J usage is TRBJ1-5, with TRBD1 matching over 9 bases. The CDR3 runs to 15 residues. V lost 6 bases to trimming and J lost 8 bases; unmatched junction nucleotides: 11. Germline CDR1 and CDR2: LGHNA and YSLEER.

This rearrangement joins TRBV4-1 to TRBJ1-6, with D hard to call. Trimming took 0 bases from V and 5 from J, leaving 11 bases between them. The CDR3 runs 16 residues. Germline loops: CDR1 MGHRA, CDR2 YSYEKL. Here the CDR3 reads CASSQEEGMDNSPLHF. CDR3 bases: TGCGCCAGCAGCCAAGAGGAGGGAATGGATAATTCACCCCTCCACTTT.

The chain combines TRBV18 with TRBJ1-1; D possibly corresponds to TRBD1 (5 bases). Trimming shortened V by 3 bases and J by 9 bases, and 11 bases separated the two germline ends. In germline, CDR1 is KGHSH, CDR2 LQKENI. The length of the CDR3 is 12 residues. CDR3 region: CASSPDSVQAFF. For the CDR3, the DNA is TGTGCCAGCTCACCTGACAGCGTCCAAGCTTTCTTT.

The chain combines TRBV5-3 with TRBJ1-4; D is perhaps TRBD1 (5 bases). TRBV5-3 is assigned to the ORF class and has an uncertain function. Trimming took 8 bases from V and 8 from J, leaving 16 bases between them. The CDR3 totals 13 residues. The CDR3 DNA follows: TGTGCCAGCAGCAAAGGACACTTAGAAAAACTGTTTTTT. Amino acid sequence: CASSKGHLEKLFF.

This chain links TRBV28 with TRBJ2-1, with 9 bases identical to TRBD1. CDR1 and CDR2 (germline): MDHEN, SYDVKM. With 6 bases clipped from V and 4 bases from J, the junction kept 7 bases outside the gene matches. This CDR3 contains 15 residues. In DNA form, the CDR3 reads TGTGCCAGCAGCCGGACAGGGGTCCCTTACAATGAGCAGTTCTTC. This codes for CASSRTGVPYNEQFF.

The genes are TRBV6-5 and TRBJ2-3; no clear D gene. V lost 3 bases and J lost 4, with 11 bases in between. CDR1 is MNHEY and CDR2 is SVGAGI in the germline V gene. The CDR3 consists of 14 residues. The CDR3 DNA is TGTGCCAGCAGTTATGGGGATCCCCCAGATACGCAGTATTTT. It codes for CASSYGDPPDTQYF.

The V call is TRBV18, the J call TRBJ2-7; possibly TRBD1 for D (5 bases). This CDR3 comprises 14 residues. V lost 3 bases and J lost 2, with 11 bases in between. Germline CDR1 KGHSH, CDR2 LQKENI. CDR3 amino acids: CASSPPADTYEQYF. The CDR3 DNA reads as TGTGCCAGCTCACCCCCCGCGGACACCTACGAGCAGTACTTC.

CDR3 residues: CSVAGTENTEAFF. Here the CDR3 DNA reads TGCAGCGTAGCCGGGACAGAGAACACTGAAGCTTTCTTT. The chain links TRBV29-1 to TRBJ1-1; TRBD1 agrees at 7 bases. This CDR3 spans 13 amino acids. CDR1 is SQVTM, CDR2 ANQGSEA, per germline. The trim removed 6 bases at V and 1 base at J, leaving 5 bases unmatched.

The rearrangement links TRBV6-5 to TRBJ1-5; a possible D gene is TRBD1 (5 bases). From germline, CDR1 is MNHEY and CDR2 SVGAGI. The CDR3 sequence is 14 residues long. The V end was cut by 0 bases, the J end by 6 bases, with 9 bases between. CDR3 sequence: CASSYSGVGQPQHF. CDR3 coding DNA: TGTGCCAGCAGTTACTCAGGGGTTGGTCAGCCCCAGCATTTT.

The V gene is TRBV7-8, the J gene TRBJ2-5; D gene uncertain. With 3 bases removed from V and 7 bases from J, the gap between germline ends came to 15 bases. This CDR3 is built from 14 residues. In germline, CDR1 is SGHVS, CDR2 FQNEAQ. CDR3 region: CASSFGQLMGTQYF. The CDR3, as DNA: TGTGCCAGCAGCTTCGGGCAGCTGATGGGGACCCAGTACTTC. Full variable domain (rest looked up from reference TRBV7-8 and TRBJ2-5): GAGVSQSPRYKVAKRGQDVALRCDPISGHVSLFWYQQALGQGPEFLTYFQNEAQLDKSGLPSDRFFAERPEGSVSTLKIQRTQQEDSAVYLCASSFGQLMGTQYFGPGTRLLVL.

This CDR3 is CASSLSSNQPQHF. CDR3 sequence (DNA): TGTGCCAGCAGCTTAAGTAGCAATCAGCCCCAGCATTTT. The rearrangement uses TRBV7-8 and TRBJ1-5; D not certain. The length of the CDR3 is 13 residues. V lost 2 bases to trimming and J lost 0 bases, with 2 bases between them. Germline V gives CDR1 SGHVS, CDR2 FQNEAQ.

The chain uses TRBV5-1 and TRBJ2-7, with D possibly matching TRBD1 (5 bases). This CDR3 is 15 amino acids long. The germline gives CDR1 SGHRS, CDR2 YFSETQ. The V and J ends lost 0 bases and 4 bases respectively, with 14 bases between them. The chain's CDR3 is CASSLGGARIYEQYF. DNA of the CDR3: TGCGCCAGCAGCTTGGGTGGGGCCCGAATTTACGAGCAGTACTTC.

V is TRBV27 and J is TRBJ1-2; D may be TRBD1 (5 bases). Trimming pared 3 bases from V and 0 bases from J, leaving 5 bases between. CDR1 is MNHEY, CDR2 SMNVEV, per germline (reference sequence). This CDR3 comprises 13 residues. CDR3: CASSLTANYGYTF. CDR3 DNA: TGTGCCAGCAGTTTGACAGCTAACTATGGCTACACCTTC.

V is TRBV27 and J is TRBJ2-2; perhaps TRBD2 as D (7 bases). The CDR3 has 14 amino acids. Germline V gene data show CDR1 as MNHEY and CDR2 as SMNVEV (reference sequence). Trimming took 9 bases from V and 4 from J, leaving 15 bases between them. In nucleotides, the CDR3 is TGTGCCAGTTCGGGGGGCGGGCCCACCGGGGAGCTGTTTTTT. Translation: CASSGGGPTGELFF.

The chain employs TRBV9 and TRBJ1-2, with D perhaps matching TRBD1 (6 bases). The V end was cut by 0 bases, the J end by 6 bases, with 12 bases between. The V gene's germline CDR1 is SGDLS and CDR2 YYNGEE. The CDR3 extends over 14 amino acids. CDR3 sequence reads: CASSVDSGANGYTF. The CDR3 DNA is TGTGCCAGCAGCGTAGATTCGGGGGCTAATGGCTACACCTTC.

V and J are TRBV7-7 and TRBJ2-1; D gene unclear. This CDR3 contains 15 residues. Germline V CDR1 and CDR2: SSHAT, FNYEAQ (reference sequence). The V and J ends lost 5 bases and 5 bases respectively, with 16 bases between them. The CDR3 bases are TGTGCCAGCAGCCCCTCCTTTGGTCGGGACAATGAGCAGTTCTTC. Amino acids: CASSPSFGRDNEQFF.

This rearrangement joins TRBV2 to TRBJ2-7; 8 nucleotides agree with TRBD2. In germline, CDR1 is SNHLY, CDR2 FYNNEI. Trimming at V came to 6 bases and at J to 4 bases, leaving 11 bases not matched to a gene. The CDR3 extends over 15 amino acids. CDR3 loop: CASSLTPPGGYEQYF. The CDR3 DNA reads TGTGCCAGCAGCCTCACACCGCCGGGGGGGTACGAGCAGTACTTC.

The chain uses TRBV10-1 and TRBJ2-7; D is perhaps TRBD1 (6 bases). This CDR3 is built from 15 residues. Germline values: CDR1 WNHNN, CDR2 SYGVQD (reference sequence). Trimming pared 5 bases from V and 3 bases from J, leaving 17 bases between. The CDR3 protein is CASSNSGTTFYEQYF. As DNA, the CDR3 is TGCGCCAGCAGTAATTCCGGGACAACGTTCTACGAGCAGTACTTC.

In regard to this clone: Other DNA sequences from this sample encode an identical CDR3 as well. This chain links TRBV11-2 with TRBJ1-1; unclear D gene. The CDR3 has 13 amino acids. Trimming cost V 1 base and J 2 bases, with 5 bases left between them. Germline V CDR1 and CDR2: SGHAT, FQNNGV. The CDR3 is CASSLGLNTEAFF. In DNA form, the CDR3 reads TGTGCCAGCAGCTTAGGATTAAACACTGAAGCTTTCTTT.

The V call is TRBV2, the J call TRBJ2-5; a possible D gene is TRBD1 (7 bases). V shed 11 bases and J shed 3 bases, with 13 bases lying between them. The V gene's germline CDR1 is SNHLY and CDR2 FYNNEI. The CDR3 totals 12 residues. The CDR3 reads CAGGTVEETQYF. CDR3 coding DNA: TGTGCCGGAGGGACAGTGGAAGAGACCCAGTACTTC.

The chain links TRBV2 to TRBJ1-1; D gene uncertain. With 0 bases removed from V and 1 base from J, the gap between germline ends came to 3 bases. CDR3 size: 13 residues. Germline V CDR1 and CDR2: SNHLY, FYNNEI. DNA for the CDR3: TGTGCCAGCAGTGAAGCCAAGAACACTGAAGCTTTCTTT. Translating gives CASSEAKNTEAFF.

With regard to this clone: This sample also contains other DNA sequences that code for the same CDR3. This sequence joins TRBV6-1 and TRBJ1-5; D is unresolved. Germline V gives CDR1 MNHNS, CDR2 SASEGT. The germline V and J ends were trimmed by 1 base and 7 bases, with 2 bases remaining between them. CDR3 length: 11 residues. CDR3 nucleotides: TGTGCCAGCAGTGAAGTGCAGCCCCAGCATTTT. Translated, it gives CASSEVQPQHF.

This clone was seen once. The same CDR3 also results from other DNA sequences found in this sample. The V and J genes are TRBV28 and TRBJ1-5; 9 positions match TRBD1. V gave up 6 bases and J gave up 4 bases; unmatched junction bases: 4. The CDR3 has 14 residues. Germline assignment: CDR1 MDHEN and CDR2 SYDVKM. CDR3 sequence: CASSLGTGNQPQHF. In DNA form, the CDR3 reads TGTGCCAGCAGCCTTGGGACAGGGAATCAGCCCCAGCATTTT.

The V gene is TRBV12-3 or TRBV12-4, the J gene TRBJ1-5; perhaps TRBD1 as D (5 bases). V shed 6 bases and J shed 5 bases, with 8 bases lying between them. CDR3 length equals 12 residues. CDR3 bases: TGTGCCAGCAGGGCAGGGTATCAGCCCCAGCATTTT. This gives the protein CASRAGYQPQHF.

The J gene is TRBJ1-1, the V gene TRBV7-2; 11 nucleotides line up with TRBD1. Germline V gene sequence: CDR1 SGHTA, CDR2 FQGNSA. J gave up 5 bases and V 4 bases, and 6 bases lay outside the gene matches. The CDR3 runs 15 residues. CDR3 sequence reads: CASSSQGTGGTEAFF. CDR3 DNA: TGTGCCAGCAGCTCTCAGGGGACAGGGGGAACTGAAGCTTTCTTT.

The chain employs TRBV27 and TRBJ1-1; 8 positions match TRBD1. The V gene's germline CDR1 is MNHEY and CDR2 SMNVEV (reference sequence). Germline trimming cut 6 bases from V and 3 bases from J; bases unmatched to any gene: 9. The CDR3 has 15 amino acids. Here the CDR3 DNA reads TGTGCCAGCAGCCCCCCGAGGACAGGGTACACTGAAGCTTTCTTT. It specifies CASSPPRTGYTEAFF.

The chain carries TRBV6-5 and TRBJ1-5; 8 bases fit TRBD1. The CDR3 totals 15 residues. CDR1 and CDR2 (germline): MNHEY, SVGAGI. Trimming took 2 bases from V and 2 from J; bases not matched to a gene: 2. The CDR3 is CASSYTTGGNQPQHF. The CDR3 DNA follows: TGTGCCAGCAGTTACACGACAGGGGGCAATCAGCCCCAGCATTTT.

This chain joins TRBV6-2 or TRBV6-3 and TRBJ1-4, with D uncertain. The CDR3 has 13 amino acids. V was clipped by 2 bases and J by 5 bases, with 6 bases between them. The germline V gene has CDR1 MNHEY and CDR2 SVGEGT. CDR3 sequence reads: CASSYRGNEKLFF. The CDR3 region has the DNA TGTGCCAGCAGTTACCGTGGGAATGAAAAACTGTTTTTT.

The V call is TRBV3-1 (or the pseudogene TRBV3-2), the J call TRBJ1-3; tentative D call: TRBD1 (6 bases). Trimming left V 3 bases short and J 4 bases short, with 19 bases between. The CDR3 has 17 amino acids. From germline, CDR1 is LGHDT and CDR2 YNNKEL (reference sequence). The CDR3 spells CASSQRLARDNGNTIYF. In nucleotides, the CDR3 is TGTGCCAGCAGCCAGCGCCTCGCCAGGGACAACGGAAACACCATATATTTT.

For the CDR3, the DNA is TGTGCCAGCAGCTTTGCCCCCGGGCTAGCGGGGGGGGATACGCAGTATTTT. Translated, it gives CASSFAPGLAGGDTQYF. The gene calls are TRBV11-3 and TRBJ2-3; the match to TRBD2 covers 12 bases. This CDR3 spans 17 amino acids. Trimming removed 3 bases from V and 6 bases from J; junction bases left unmatched: 10. Germline V gene lookup returns CDR1 SGHNT and CDR2 YENEEA. Drawing the rest from reference TRBV11-3 and TRBJ2-3, the complete variable domain is EAGVVQSPRYKIIEKKQPVAFWCNPISGHNTLYWYLQNLGQGPELLIRYENEEAVDDSQLPKDRFSAERLKGVDSTLKIQPAELGDSAVYLCASSFAPGLAGGDTQYFGPGTRLTVL.